This TCR beta chain was recovered during a study of blood T cells in healthy people across ages. Then a second PCR, running roughly 7 to 11 cycles, was carried out with a sample-barcoded 5' primer and a J-beta primer mix. A tag from a template-switch adaptor with 12 random nucleotides marked each cDNA molecule. MiXCR, run by TCRdb on the 5' RACE reads, gives a single entry per CDR3 protein. The sample gives 1.5 million to 2 million distinct CDR3 sequences, 49% of which show up once; roughly 2% is in the top ten. Trimming pared 0 bases from V and 6 bases from J, leaving 6 bases between. The germline V gene encodes CDR1 GTSNPN and CDR2 SVGIG (reference sequence). CDR3 length equals 12 residues. The study, taken as a whole, reports: Age advanced and TCR beta diversity per million T cells fell, roughly linearly.

Healthy individuals of Caucasian origin from Russia, aged roughly 6 to 90, served as donors. Note on this clonotype: Its antigen is not known.

The TCR originated in a middle-aged woman in good health. The chain joins TRBV30 to TRBJ2-1, with D hard to call. Sequencing was carried out using blood. The chain's CDR3 is CAWSVGFNEQFF. In nucleotides, the CDR3 is TGTGCCTGGAGTGTAGGGTTCAATGAGCAGTTCTTC. The full variable domain, completed using reference TRBV30 and TRBJ2-1, is SQTIHQWPATLVQPVGSPLSLECTVEGTSNPNLYWYRQAAGRGLQLLFYSVGIGQISSEVPQNLSASRPQDRQFILSSKKLLLSDSGFYLCAWSVGFNEQFFGPGTRLTVL.